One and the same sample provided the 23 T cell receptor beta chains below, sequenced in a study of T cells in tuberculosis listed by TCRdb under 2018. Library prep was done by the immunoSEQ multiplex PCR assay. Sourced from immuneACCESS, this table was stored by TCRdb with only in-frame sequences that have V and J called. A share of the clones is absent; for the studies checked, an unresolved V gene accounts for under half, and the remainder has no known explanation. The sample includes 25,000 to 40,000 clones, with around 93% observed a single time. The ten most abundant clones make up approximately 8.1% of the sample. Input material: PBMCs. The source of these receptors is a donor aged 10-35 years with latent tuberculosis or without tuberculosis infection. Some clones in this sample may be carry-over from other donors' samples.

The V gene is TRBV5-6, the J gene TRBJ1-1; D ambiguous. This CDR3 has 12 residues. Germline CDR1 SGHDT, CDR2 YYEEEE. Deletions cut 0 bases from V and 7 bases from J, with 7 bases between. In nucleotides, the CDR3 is TGTGCCAGCAGCTTGGAAGGAGGTGAAGCTTTCTTT. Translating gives CASSLEGGEAFF.

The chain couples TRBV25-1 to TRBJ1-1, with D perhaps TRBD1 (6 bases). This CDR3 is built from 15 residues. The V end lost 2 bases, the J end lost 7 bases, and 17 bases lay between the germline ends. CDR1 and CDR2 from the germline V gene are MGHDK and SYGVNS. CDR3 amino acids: CASSEVRGGESEAFF. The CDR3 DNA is TGTGCCAGCAGTGAAGTTAGAGGGGGGGAGAGTGAAGCTTTCTTT.

The CDR3 DNA sequence: TGTGCCAGCAGCACGAGGGGGGACAGGGTAGAGACCCAGTACTTC. Translating gives CASSTRGDRVETQYF. The gene calls are TRBV9 and TRBJ2-5, with 9 nucleotides matching TRBD1. Per the germline V gene, CDR1 is SGDLS and CDR2 is YYNGEE. This CDR3 is 15 amino acids long. Trimming removed 4 bases from V and 4 bases from J; junction bases left unmatched: 8.

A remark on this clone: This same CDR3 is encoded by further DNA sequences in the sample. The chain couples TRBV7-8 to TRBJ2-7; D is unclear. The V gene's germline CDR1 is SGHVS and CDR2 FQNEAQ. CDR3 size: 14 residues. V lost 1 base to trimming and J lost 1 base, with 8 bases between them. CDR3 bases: TGTGCCAGCAGCTTAGTCGGTGGTTCCTACGAGCAGTACTTC. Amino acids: CASSLVGGSYEQYF.

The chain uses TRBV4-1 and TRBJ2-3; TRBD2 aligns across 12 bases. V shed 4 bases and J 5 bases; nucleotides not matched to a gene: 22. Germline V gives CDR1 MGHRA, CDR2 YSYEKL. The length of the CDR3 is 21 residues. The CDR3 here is CASSLRRLAGDSSPGVDTQYF. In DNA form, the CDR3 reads TGCGCCAGCAGCCTGAGGCGACTAGCGGGAGATTCAAGTCCCGGGGTAGATACGCAGTATTTT.

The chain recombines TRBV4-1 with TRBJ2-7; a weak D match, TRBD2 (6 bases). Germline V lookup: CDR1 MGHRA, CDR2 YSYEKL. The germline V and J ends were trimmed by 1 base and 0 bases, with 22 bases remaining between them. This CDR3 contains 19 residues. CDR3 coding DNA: TGCGCCAGCAGCCAAGCCAAGACTAGGCTCCTAACGAGCTCCTACGAGCAGTACTTC. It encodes CASSQAKTRLLTSSYEQYF.

CDR3 sequence reads: CASSDPLTVSYEQYF. The CDR3 coding sequence is TGTGCCAGCAGTGATCCACTCACAGTCTCCTACGAGCAGTACTTC. The chain recombines TRBV6-1 with TRBJ2-7; D is unresolved. V lost 3 bases to trimming and J lost 0 bases, with 12 bases between them. The CDR3 is 15 residues long. Per the germline V gene, CDR1 is MNHNS and CDR2 is SASEGT.

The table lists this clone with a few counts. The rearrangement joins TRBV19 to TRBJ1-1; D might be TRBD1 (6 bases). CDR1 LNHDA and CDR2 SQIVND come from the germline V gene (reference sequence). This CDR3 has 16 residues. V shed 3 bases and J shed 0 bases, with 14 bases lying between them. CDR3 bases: TGTGCCAGTAGTATGGGTTTTCGACAGGTGAACACTGAAGCTTTCTTT. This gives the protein CASSMGFRQVNTEAFF.

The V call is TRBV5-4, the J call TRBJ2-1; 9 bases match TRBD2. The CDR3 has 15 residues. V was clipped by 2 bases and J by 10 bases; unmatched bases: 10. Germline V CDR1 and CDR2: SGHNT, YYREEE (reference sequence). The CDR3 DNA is TGTGCCAGCAGCTTCCCGACTAGCGGCCCGGAGGAGCAGTTCTTC. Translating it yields CASSFPTSGPEEQFF.

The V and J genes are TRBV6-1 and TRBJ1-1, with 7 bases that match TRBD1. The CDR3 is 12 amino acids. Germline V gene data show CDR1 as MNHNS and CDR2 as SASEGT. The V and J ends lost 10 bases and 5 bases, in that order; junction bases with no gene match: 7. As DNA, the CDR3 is TGTGCCATTACAGGGGAGCGGACTGAAGCTTTCTTT. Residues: CAITGERTEAFF.

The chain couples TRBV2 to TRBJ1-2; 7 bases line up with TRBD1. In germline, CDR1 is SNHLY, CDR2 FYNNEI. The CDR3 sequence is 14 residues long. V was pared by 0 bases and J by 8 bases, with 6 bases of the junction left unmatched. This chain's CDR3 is CASSEARDSRGYTF. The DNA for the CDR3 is TGTGCCAGCAGTGAAGCCAGGGACAGCAGGGGCTACACCTTC.

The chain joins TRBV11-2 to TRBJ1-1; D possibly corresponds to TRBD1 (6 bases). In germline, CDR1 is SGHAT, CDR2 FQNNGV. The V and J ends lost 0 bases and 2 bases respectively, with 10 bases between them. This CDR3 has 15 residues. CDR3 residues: CASSLDQGHNTEAFF. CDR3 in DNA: TGTGCCAGCAGCTTAGATCAGGGACACAACACTGAAGCTTTCTTT.

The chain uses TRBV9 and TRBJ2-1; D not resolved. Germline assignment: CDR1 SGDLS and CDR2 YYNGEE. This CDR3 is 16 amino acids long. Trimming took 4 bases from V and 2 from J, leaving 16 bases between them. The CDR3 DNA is TGTGCCAGCAGCTTAAAAAGCCCGACTCCCTACAATGAGCAGTTCTTC. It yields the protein CASSLKSPTPYNEQFF.

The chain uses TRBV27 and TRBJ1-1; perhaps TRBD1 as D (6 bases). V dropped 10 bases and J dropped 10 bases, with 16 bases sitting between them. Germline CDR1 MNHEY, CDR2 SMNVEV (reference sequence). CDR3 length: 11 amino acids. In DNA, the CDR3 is TGTGCCACCTTAAAACAGGGCGCAGCTTTCTTT. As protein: CATLKQGAAFF.

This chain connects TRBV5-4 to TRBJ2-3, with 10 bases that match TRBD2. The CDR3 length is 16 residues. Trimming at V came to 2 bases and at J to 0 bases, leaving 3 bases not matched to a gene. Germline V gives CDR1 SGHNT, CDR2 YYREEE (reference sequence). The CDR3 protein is CASSFTSGTSTDTQYF. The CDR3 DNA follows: TGTGCCAGCAGCTTTACTAGCGGGACCAGCACAGATACGCAGTATTTT.

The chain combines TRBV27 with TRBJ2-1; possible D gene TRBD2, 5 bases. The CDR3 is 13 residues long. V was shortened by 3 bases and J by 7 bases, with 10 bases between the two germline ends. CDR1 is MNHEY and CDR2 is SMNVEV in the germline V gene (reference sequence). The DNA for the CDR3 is TGTGCCAGCAGTTTTTTTTCGGGGAATGAGCAGTTCTTC. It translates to CASSFFSGNEQFF.

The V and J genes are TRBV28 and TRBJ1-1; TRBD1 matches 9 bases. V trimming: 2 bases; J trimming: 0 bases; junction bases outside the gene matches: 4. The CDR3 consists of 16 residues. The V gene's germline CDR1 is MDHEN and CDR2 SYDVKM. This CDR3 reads CASSLLGTGLNTEAFF. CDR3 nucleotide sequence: TGTGCCAGCAGTTTACTTGGGACAGGGCTGAACACTGAAGCTTTCTTT.

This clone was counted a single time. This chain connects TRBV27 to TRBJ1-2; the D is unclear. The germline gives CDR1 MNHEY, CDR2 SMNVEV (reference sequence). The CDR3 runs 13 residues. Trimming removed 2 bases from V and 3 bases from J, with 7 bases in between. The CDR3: CASSLTRDYGYTF. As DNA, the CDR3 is TGTGCCAGCAGTTTAACCCGGGACTATGGCTACACCTTC.

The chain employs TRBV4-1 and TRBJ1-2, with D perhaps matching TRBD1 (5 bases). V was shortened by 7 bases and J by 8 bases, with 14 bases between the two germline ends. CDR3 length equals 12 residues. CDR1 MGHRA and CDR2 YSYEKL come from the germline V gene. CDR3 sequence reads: CASKTRAGGYTF. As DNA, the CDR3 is TGCGCCAGCAAAACAAGAGCAGGGGGCTACACCTTC.

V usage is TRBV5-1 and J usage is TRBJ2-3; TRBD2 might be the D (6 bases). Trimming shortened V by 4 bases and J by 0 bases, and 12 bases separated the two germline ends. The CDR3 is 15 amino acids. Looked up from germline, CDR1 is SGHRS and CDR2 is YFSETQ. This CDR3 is CASSKGLTSTDTQYF. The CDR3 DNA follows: TGCGCCAGCAGCAAGGGACTGACTAGCACAGATACGCAGTATTTT.

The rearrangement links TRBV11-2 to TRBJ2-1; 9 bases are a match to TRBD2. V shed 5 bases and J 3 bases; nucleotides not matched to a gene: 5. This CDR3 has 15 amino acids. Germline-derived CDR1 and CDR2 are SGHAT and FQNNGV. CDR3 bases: TGTGCCAGCAGCGCCATAGCGGGAGACTACAATGAGCAGTTCTTC. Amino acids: CASSAIAGDYNEQFF.

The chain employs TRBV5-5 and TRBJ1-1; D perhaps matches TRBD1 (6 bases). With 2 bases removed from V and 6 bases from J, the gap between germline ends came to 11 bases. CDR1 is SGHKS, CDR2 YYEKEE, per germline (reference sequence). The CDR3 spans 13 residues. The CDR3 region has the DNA TGTGCCAGCAGCTTTTCAGGGGATGCTGAAGCTTTCTTT. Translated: CASSFSGDAEAFF.

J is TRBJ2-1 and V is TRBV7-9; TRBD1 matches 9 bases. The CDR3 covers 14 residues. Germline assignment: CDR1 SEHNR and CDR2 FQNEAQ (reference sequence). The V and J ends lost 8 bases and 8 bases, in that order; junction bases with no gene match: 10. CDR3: CASVFGTGLDEQFF. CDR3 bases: TGTGCCAGCGTGTTTGGGACAGGGCTGGATGAGCAGTTCTTC.